This T cell receptor (beta chain) was documented in a study of T cell changes during pregnancy in multiple sclerosis. Sequencing used immunoSEQ multiplex PCR; TCRdb keeps in-frame clones, though not all of them. This sample has roughly 53,000 clones, with 90% found just once. The CDR3 length is 15 residues. Germline CDR1 and CDR2: MRHNA and SNTAGT. The V gene end was trimmed by 6 bases and the J gene end by 2 bases; junction bases not matched to a gene: 6. The genes are TRBV6-4 and TRBJ2-1, with 8 bases identical to TRBD2. The sample here was CD8+ T cells from peripheral blood mononuclear cells, taken before pregnancy. The TCR originated in a female donor with multiple sclerosis, enrolled in a pregnancy study. The CDR3 loop is CASSPEGLAYNEQFF. The CDR3 bases are TGTGCCAGCAGCCCCGAGGGACTAGCCTACAATGAGCAGTTCTTC.